Given below is one TCR beta chain in context. This specimen comes from a study of T cells after somatic rescue of genetic block. Repertoires were generated with immunoSEQ multiplex PCR, while TCRdb's copy carries only in-frame clones and drops some. The repertoire has about 52,000 clones, approximately 96% of them found once; the top ten carry approximately 0.07%. The sequencing sample was made of peripheral blood mononuclear cells (PBMCs). This TCR was sampled from a child less than two years old.

The CDR3 spells CASSPQRQVTPYEQYF. The CDR3 DNA sequence: TGCGCCAGCAGTCCCCAAAGACAGGTCACCCCCTACGAGCAGTACTTC. The chain couples TRBV5-1 to TRBJ2-7; TRBD1 is a possible D gene (6 bases). Germline lookup yields CDR1 SGHRS and CDR2 YFSETQ. V was trimmed by 5 bases and J by 2 bases, leaving 20 bases between them. The CDR3 runs 16 residues.